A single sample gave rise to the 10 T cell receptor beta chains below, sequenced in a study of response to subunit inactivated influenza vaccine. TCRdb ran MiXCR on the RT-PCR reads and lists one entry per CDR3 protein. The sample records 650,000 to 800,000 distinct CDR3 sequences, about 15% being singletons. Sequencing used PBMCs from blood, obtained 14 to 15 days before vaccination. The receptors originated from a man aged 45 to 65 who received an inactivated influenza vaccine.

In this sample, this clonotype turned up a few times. CDR3 sequence reads: CASSDPLDRELYGYTF. As DNA, the CDR3 is TGCGCCAGCAGTGACCCCCTGGACAGGGAACTTTATGGCTACACCTTC. V and J are TRBV10-2 and TRBJ1-2; TRBD1 matches 8 bases. Germline V gives CDR1 WSHSY, CDR2 SAAADI. V dropped 3 bases and J dropped 5; count of bases not matched to a gene: 11. The CDR3 spans 16 residues.

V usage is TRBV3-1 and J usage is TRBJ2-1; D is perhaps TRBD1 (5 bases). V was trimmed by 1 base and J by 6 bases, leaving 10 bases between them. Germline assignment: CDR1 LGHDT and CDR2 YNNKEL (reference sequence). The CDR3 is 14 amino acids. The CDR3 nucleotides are TGTGCCAGCAGCCAAGGACAGCCCTCCAATGAGCAGTTCTTC. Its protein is CASSQGQPSNEQFF.

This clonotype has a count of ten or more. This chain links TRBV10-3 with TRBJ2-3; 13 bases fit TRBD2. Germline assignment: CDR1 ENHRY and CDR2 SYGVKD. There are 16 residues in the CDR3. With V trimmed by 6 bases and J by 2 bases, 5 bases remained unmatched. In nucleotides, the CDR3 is TGTGCCATCAGCAGAGGGACTAGCGGGGACACAGATACGCAGTATTTT. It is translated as CAISRGTSGDTDTQYF.

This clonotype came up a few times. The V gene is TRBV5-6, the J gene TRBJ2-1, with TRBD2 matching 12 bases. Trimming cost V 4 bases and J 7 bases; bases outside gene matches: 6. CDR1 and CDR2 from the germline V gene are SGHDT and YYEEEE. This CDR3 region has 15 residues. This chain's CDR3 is CASSNLAGGLNEQFF. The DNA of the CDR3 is TGTGCCAGCAGCAATCTAGCGGGGGGGCTTAATGAGCAGTTCTTC.

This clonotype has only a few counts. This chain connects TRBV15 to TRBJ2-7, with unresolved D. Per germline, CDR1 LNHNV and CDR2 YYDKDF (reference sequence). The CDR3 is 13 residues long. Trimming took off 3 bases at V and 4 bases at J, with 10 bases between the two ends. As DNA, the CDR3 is TGTGCCACCAGCAGCTCTTTGGCTTACGAGCAGTACTTC. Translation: CATSSSLAYEQYF.

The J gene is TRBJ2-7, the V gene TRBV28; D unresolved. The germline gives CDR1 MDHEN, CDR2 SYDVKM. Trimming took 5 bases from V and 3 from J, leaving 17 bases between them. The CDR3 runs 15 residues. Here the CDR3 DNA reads TGTGCCAGCAGTGCTCCCCGCAGTTCCCACTACGAGCAGTACTTC. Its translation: CASSAPRSSHYEQYF.

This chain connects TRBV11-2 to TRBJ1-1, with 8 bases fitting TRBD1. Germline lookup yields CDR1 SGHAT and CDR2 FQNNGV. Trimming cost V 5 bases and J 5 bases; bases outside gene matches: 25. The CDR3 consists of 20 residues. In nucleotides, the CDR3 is TGTGCCAGCAGCCCCGGGGCGTGGACAGGGCCATTTAAGAGGGGGACTGAAGCTTTCTTT. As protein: CASSPGAWTGPFKRGTEAFF.

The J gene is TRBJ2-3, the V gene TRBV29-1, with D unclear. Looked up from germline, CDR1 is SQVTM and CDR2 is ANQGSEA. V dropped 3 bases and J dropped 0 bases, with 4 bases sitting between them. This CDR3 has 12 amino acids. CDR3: CSVEPSTDTQYF. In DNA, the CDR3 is TGCAGCGTTGAGCCGAGCACAGATACGCAGTATTTT.

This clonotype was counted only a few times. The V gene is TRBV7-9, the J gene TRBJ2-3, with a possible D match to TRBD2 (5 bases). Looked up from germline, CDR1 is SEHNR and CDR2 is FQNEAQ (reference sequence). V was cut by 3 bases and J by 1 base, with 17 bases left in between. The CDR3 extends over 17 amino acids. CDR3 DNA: TGTGCCAGCAGCTTGACCCCTCCCGCAGCGGGCACAGATACGCAGTATTTT. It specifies CASSLTPPAAGTDTQYF.

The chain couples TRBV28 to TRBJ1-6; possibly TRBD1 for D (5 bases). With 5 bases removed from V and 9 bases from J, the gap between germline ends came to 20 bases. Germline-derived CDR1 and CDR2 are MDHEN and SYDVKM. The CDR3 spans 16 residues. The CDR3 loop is CASSPYPGGGGSPLHF. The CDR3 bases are TGTGCCAGCAGTCCATATCCCGGCGGGGGGGGTTCACCCCTCCACTTT.